This T cell receptor (beta chain) was obtained from a study of CD8+CD57+ T cells in acquired aplastic anemia. Study context: Each DNA sample taken from sorted CD4+ and CD8+ cells came to about 3.2 ug on average. General study findings and limits: The study found no significant CD8+ Simpson's diversity difference between patients and controls. Patients and controls shared just under 30 CD8+ CDR3 sequences, highly expressed in patients.

As concerns this clonotype: The antigen is unknown.

Genomic DNA constituted the template upon which TCR beta VDJ and CDR3 profiling was performed. TCRdb re-called the reads through MiXCR, storing one row per CDR3 protein. The sample has hundreds of thousands of distinct CDR3 sequences, 45% to 65% seen once. Germline V gives CDR1 DFQATT, CDR2 SNEGSKA (reference sequence). The CDR3 has 15 residues. The ends lost 3 bases at V and 1 base at J; junction bases unmatched: 5. The TCR sequence derives from a human donor with severe aplastic anemia or a healthy control (not recorded which). This rearrangement joins TRBV20-1 to TRBJ2-5; 10 bases are a match to TRBD1. The sequenced sample consisted of sorted CD4+, CD8+, or CD8+CD57+ T cells (not recorded which) from PBMCs. CDR3 nucleotides: TGCAGTGCTAGTCTGGACAGGGGGTTCCAAGAGACCCAGTACTTC. Its translation: CSASLDRGFQETQYF.